This is a list of T cell receptor beta chains from one sample in a study of cytomegalovirus exposure and HLA in healthy donors. Assay: immunoSEQ multiplex PCR; the TCRdb copy retains only in-frame clones and omits some. Of tens of thousands of clones listed, around 96% are singletons. Sequencing was done on a sample of PBMCs. The source is a woman under 30 in good health and CMV-seropositive. CDR3s include the opening cysteine and the closing phenylalanine or tryptophan. The order of the fields is V gene, J gene, clone size, D gene, CDR3 protein, CDR3 DNA. A D gene is named only where the DNA matches it firmly. Clone size is stated in some rows and not others, as once, few, many or a class when expanded.

TRBV30	TRBJ2-7	once	TRBD1	CAWRDYRGVSYEQYF	TGTGCCTGGAGGGATTACAGGGGCGTCTCCTACGAGCAGTACTTC
TRBV19	TRBJ1-5	.	.	CASSLGLHNQPQHF	TGTGCCAGTAGCTTGGGACTTCACAATCAGCCCCAGCATTTT
TRBV11-1	TRBJ2-5	.	TRBD1	CASSFGQGQETQYF	TGTGCCAGCAGCTTCGGACAGGGTCAAGAGACCCAGTACTTC
TRBV19	TRBJ2-5	.	TRBD2	CASSMSPSGQETQYF	TGTGCCAGTAGTATGTCCCCTAGCGGCCAAGAGACCCAGTACTTC
TRBV15	TRBJ2-1	.	TRBD2	CATSRALAGGRNEQFF	TGTGCCACCAGCAGAGCCCTAGCGGGAGGGCGTAATGAGCAGTTCTTC
TRBV11-3	TRBJ2-2	once	.	CASSSYLSGPNTGELFF	TGTGCCAGCAGCTCCTACCTGAGCGGACCGAACACCGGGGAGCTGTTTTTT
TRBV28	TRBJ2-5	.	.	CASNKGQGDPETQYF	TGTGCCAGCAATAAGGGACAAGGGGATCCCGAGACCCAGTACTTC
TRBV6-5	TRBJ2-7	.	.	CASSYGAFSYEQYF	TGTGCCAGCAGTTATGGTGCGTTTTCCTACGAGCAGTACTTC
TRBV21-1	TRBJ2-7	.	.	CASRKGRTTTMQYF	TGTGCCAGCAGGAAGGGCAGGACTACTACGATGCAGTACTTC
TRBV2	TRBJ2-5	.	TRBD2	CASSDLVLAGNRVGETQYF	TGTGCCAGCAGTGATCTGGTGCTAGCGGGAAACAGGGTTGGAGAGACCCAGTACTTC
TRBV28	TRBJ1-1	.	TRBD1	CASRGTGGPNTEAFF	TGTGCCAGCAGGGGGACAGGCGGCCCGAACACTGAAGCTTTCTTT